This TCR beta chain is drawn from a study of T cells after somatic rescue of genetic block. Assay used: immunoSEQ multiplex PCR; TCRdb lists only in-frame clones, some missing. The sample records about 14,000 clones, roughly 70% being singletons. V was clipped by 2 bases and J by 1 base; unmatched bases: 2. CDR1 is MNHNS and CDR2 is SASEGT in the germline V gene. The CDR3 extends over 15 amino acids. The TCR was taken from a young man. The sequencing input was peripheral blood mononuclear cells (PBMCs). The chain couples TRBV6-1 to TRBJ2-1, with 7 bases lining up with TRBD2. The CDR3 sequence is CASSERAGSYNEQFF. CDR3 nucleotides: TGTGCCAGCAGTGAACGAGCGGGGTCCTACAATGAGCAGTTCTTC.